The 15 T cell receptor beta chains reported below all come from one sample, sequenced in a study of CD8+CD57+ T cells in acquired aplastic anemia. The template for TCR beta VDJ and CDR3 sequence profiling was genomic DNA. TCRdb itself ran the reads through MiXCR, one entry per CDR3 protein. The data hold about 220,000 distinct CDR3 sequences, with almost 35% observed a single time. Sequencing was done on a sample of sorted CD4+, CD8+, or CD8+CD57+ T cells (not recorded which) from PBMCs. These TCRs come from a human donor in good health, serving as a control.

The V call is TRBV19, the J call TRBJ2-5; the D gene could be TRBD1 or TRBD2 (5 bases each). CDR1 and CDR2 from the germline V gene are LNHDA and SQIVND (reference sequence). Between the trimmed V and J ends, which lost 5 bases and 5 bases, there was a span of 18 bases. The CDR3 runs to 15 residues. The CDR3 here is CASSPPGQGWETQYF. The CDR3, as DNA: TGTGCCAGTAGTCCCCCGGGGCAGGGTTGGGAGACCCAGTACTTC.

This clonotype was recorded at least ten times. This rearrangement joins TRBV19 to TRBJ1-5; no clear D. V gave up 3 bases and J gave up 3 bases, with 6 bases separating them. The CDR3 is 13 residues long. CDR1 LNHDA and CDR2 SQIVND come from the germline V gene (reference sequence). The CDR3 loop is CASSIADNQPQHF. CDR3 sequence (DNA): TGTGCCAGTAGTATCGCAGACAATCAGCCCCAGCATTTT.

This clonotype was recorded many times. The rearrangement uses TRBV15 and TRBJ1-6; TRBD1 matches at 9 bases. Looked up from germline, CDR1 is LNHNV and CDR2 is YYDKDF (reference sequence). This CDR3 has 15 residues. Trimming took 1 base from V and 10 from J; bases not matched to a gene: 5. CDR3 nucleotide sequence: TGTGCCACCAGCAGAGGAACAGGGGGCGGGTCACCCCTCCACTTT. This translates into CATSRGTGGGSPLHF.

This clonotype appeared a single time. The chain joins TRBV19 to TRBJ1-2; the D gene is possibly TRBD1 (5 bases). The CDR3 runs to 13 residues. V gave up 4 bases and J gave up 12 bases, with 18 bases separating them. Germline V gives CDR1 LNHDA, CDR2 SQIVND (reference sequence). The DNA for the CDR3 is TGTGCCAGTAGTAGGGGACGTTCCTCTGGAAACACCTTC. It yields the protein CASSRGRSSGNTF. Full variable domain (remainder filled in from reference TRBV19 and TRBJ1-2): DGGITQSPKYLFRKEGQNVTLSCEQNLNHDAMYWYRQDPGQGLRLIYYSQIVNDFQKGDIAEGYSVSREKKESFPLTVTSAQKNPTAFYLCASSRGRSSGNTFGSGTRLTVV.

This chain connects TRBV20-1 to TRBJ1-5; possibly TRBD1 for D (6 bases). Trimming took 7 bases from V and 5 from J, leaving 18 bases between them. CDR1 DFQATT and CDR2 SNEGSKA come from the germline V gene (reference sequence). CDR3 length: 14 amino acids. The CDR3 here is CSGRTAEQDQPQHF. The DNA of the CDR3 is TGCAGTGGGCGGACAGCCGAACAAGATCAGCCCCAGCATTTT.

This clonotype occurred many times. The V call is TRBV5-1, the J call TRBJ1-2; D possibly corresponds to TRBD1 (6 bases). Trimming took off 4 bases at V and 3 bases at J, with 13 bases between the two ends. The CDR3 covers 14 residues. Per germline, CDR1 SGHRS and CDR2 YFSETQ. CDR3 in DNA: TGCGCCAGCAGCCCCGCGGGGGCAGACTATGGCTACACCTTC. Translated: CASSPAGADYGYTF.

V and J are TRBV2 and TRBJ2-5, with TRBD2 matching over 14 bases. With V trimmed by 4 bases and J by 5 bases, 3 bases remained unmatched. CDR3 length: 15 residues. Per germline, CDR1 SNHLY and CDR2 FYNNEI. DNA for the CDR3: TGTGCCAGCAGTGGTCGACTAGCGGGGGGGGAGACCCAGTACTTC. Protein product: CASSGRLAGGETQYF.

The V call is TRBV18, the J call TRBJ2-4; D is uncertain. V lost 3 bases to trimming and J lost 6 bases, with 3 bases between them. CDR1 KGHSH and CDR2 LQKENI come from the germline V gene. CDR3 length: 11 residues. The CDR3 DNA follows: TGTGCCAGCTCACCGGGAAACATTCAGTACTTC. Encoded protein: CASSPGNIQYF.

The chain carries TRBV11-2 and TRBJ2-4; tentatively, D is TRBD2 (5 bases). Germline values: CDR1 SGHAT, CDR2 FQNNGV. With 1 base removed from V and 4 bases from J, the gap between germline ends came to 11 bases. The CDR3 extends over 15 amino acids. CDR3 amino acids: CASSLVLGRKNIQYF. CDR3 coding DNA: TGTGCCAGCAGCTTAGTCCTAGGGAGAAAAAACATTCAGTACTTC.

In this sample, this clonotype turned up many times. The chain uses TRBV15 and TRBJ2-1; TRBD2 matches at 10 bases. This CDR3 spans 16 amino acids. The trim removed 1 base at V and 4 bases at J, leaving 4 bases unmatched. Germline CDR1 is LNHNV and CDR2 is YYDKDF (reference sequence). CDR3 sequence reads: CATSRGLAGRYNEQFF. In DNA, the CDR3 is TGTGCCACCAGCAGAGGACTAGCGGGTAGATACAATGAGCAGTTCTTC.

This clonotype was counted ten times or more. V is TRBV5-1 and J is TRBJ2-3, with 7 bases identical to TRBD2. This CDR3 is 14 amino acids long. J lost 6 bases, V lost 0 bases, and 4 bases had no gene match. Germline V lookup: CDR1 SGHRS, CDR2 YFSETQ. The chain's CDR3 is CASSLDGSGDTQYF. In DNA form, the CDR3 reads TGCGCCAGCAGCTTGGATGGTAGCGGGGATACGCAGTATTTT.

This rearrangement joins TRBV7-6 to TRBJ2-7; 8 bases line up with TRBD1. This CDR3 comprises 16 residues. Germline V gene data show CDR1 as SGHVS and CDR2 as FNYEAQ. V gave up 3 bases and J gave up 5 bases; unmatched junction bases: 12. The CDR3 sequence is CASSLSAGTGYNEQYF. In DNA, the CDR3 is TGTGCCAGCAGCTTGTCCGCCGGGACAGGCTATAACGAGCAGTACTTC.

This clonotype was seen only a few times. This may stem from a read error, because a much larger clone lies one nucleotide away. The chain recombines TRBV20-1 with TRBJ1-2; D ambiguous. CDR1 and CDR2 (germline): DFQATT, SNEGSKA (reference sequence). This CDR3 is 13 amino acids long. The CDR3: CGAFAFGNYGYTF. The DNA of the CDR3 is TGCGGTGCCTTCGCATTCGGGAACTATGGCTACACCTTC.

The chain has TRBV2 and TRBJ1-6; D perhaps matches TRBD1 (6 bases). This CDR3 spans 11 amino acids. Between the trimmed V and J ends, which lost 8 bases and 16 bases, there was a span of 15 bases. Germline assignment: CDR1 SNHLY and CDR2 FYNNEI. Here the CDR3 reads CASGEGHTLHF. CDR3 nucleotide sequence: TGTGCCAGCGGGGAGGGACACACACTCCACTTT.

This chain links TRBV6-1 with TRBJ1-2; TRBD1 agrees at 8 bases. CDR3 length: 14 amino acids. Germline-derived CDR1 and CDR2 are MNHNS and SASEGT. V gave up 2 bases and J gave up 2 bases; unmatched junction bases: 1. CDR3 DNA sequence: TGTGCCAGCAGTGAACGACAGGGGAACTATGGCTACACCTTC. This encodes CASSERQGNYGYTF.